Listed below are T cell receptor beta chains from one sample, sequenced in a study of blood T cell repertoires in COVID-19. The assay was immunoSEQ multiplex PCR, and TCRdb's table has in-frame clones only and misses some. This repertoire shows about 140,000 clones, over 70% found once; its top ten account for 1.5% to 2.5%. Sequenced: peripheral blood. These receptors all come from a woman aged 55 to 70 with acute or convalescent COVID-19. Both conserved end residues are part of each CDR3. Fields, in order: V gene, D gene, J gene, clone size, CDR3 protein, CDR3 DNA. A D gene is named only where the DNA matches it firmly. The size entry is marked missing in some rows and otherwise reads once, few, many or a size class.

TRBV6-2/TRBV6-3	TRBD2	TRBJ2-6	NA	CASSYSRTSGGSGANVLTF	TGTGCCAGCAGTTACTCTAGGACTAGCGGGGGCTCTGGGGCCAACGTCCTGACTTTC
TRBV10-3	TRBD1	TRBJ2-3	NA	CAISESWTGGTDTQYF	TGTGCCATCAGTGAGTCTTGGACAGGGGGCACAGATACGCAGTATTTT
TRBV5-1	NA	TRBJ2-1	NA	CASSLVGTYYNEQFF	TGCGCCAGCAGCTTGGTTGGGACTTACTACAATGAGCAGTTCTTC
TRBV5-4	TRBD2	TRBJ2-7	few	CASSLEREGYEQYF	TGTGCCAGCAGCTTGGAGCGGGAGGGCTACGAGCAGTACTTC
TRBV9	NA	TRBJ2-3	NA	CASNPGTTSTDTQYF	TGTGCCAGCAACCCCGGGACAACTAGCACAGATACGCAGTATTTT
TRBV5-1	TRBD1	TRBJ2-7	few	CASSLGDRAYEQYF	TGCGCCAGCAGCTTGGGAGACAGGGCCTACGAGCAGTACTTC
TRBV28	NA	TRBJ1-6	few	CASRILEVYNSPLHF	TGTGCCAGCCGTATTCTTGAGGTCTATAATTCACCCCTCCACTTT
TRBV18	NA	TRBJ2-7	NA	CASSPRQLTSGYYEQYF	TGTGCCAGCTCACCACGCCAACTAACCAGCGGTTACTACGAGCAGTACTTC
TRBV5-1	NA	TRBJ2-7	NA	CASSLAAGSYEQYF	TGCGCCAGCAGCTTGGCGGCAGGAAGCTACGAGCAGTACTTC
TRBV30	TRBD2	TRBJ2-1	few	CAWSSRTSGRGYYNEQFF	TGTGCCTGGAGTTCCCGGACTAGCGGGAGAGGGTACTACAATGAGCAGTTCTTC
TRBV11-3	NA	TRBJ2-3	NA	CASSLGYRTDTQYF	TGTGCCAGCAGCTTAGGGTACAGAACAGATACGCAGTATTTT
TRBV7-8	NA	TRBJ1-6	NA	CASRTDSSYNSPLHF	TGTGCCAGCAGGACCGACAGCTCCTATAATTCACCCCTCCACTTT
TRBV18	TRBD1	TRBJ2-5	NA	CASSSTGGGKTQYF	TGTGCCAGCTCCAGCACAGGGGGCGGAAAGACCCAGTACTTC
TRBV10-3	NA	TRBJ2-6	NA	CAISSRVDSGANVLTF	TGTGCCATCAGTAGCAGGGTAGACTCTGGGGCCAACGTCCTGACTTTC
TRBV10-3	NA	TRBJ1-2	NA	CAISAGGGEYGYTF	TGTGCCATCAGTGCGGGGGGGGGCGAATATGGCTACACCTTC
TRBV7-3	NA	TRBJ2-7	NA	CASSLIGTDEQYF	TGTGCCAGCAGCTTAATAGGGACTGACGAGCAGTACTTC
TRBV5-4	NA	TRBJ1-2	NA	CASSSRVELWDGYTF	TGTGCCAGCAGCTCTCGGGTAGAGTTATGGGATGGCTACACCTTC
TRBV5-1	TRBD2	TRBJ2-6	NA	CASSSPKGRDFGGANVLTF	TGCGCCAGCAGCTCCCCGAAAGGGAGGGATTTCGGAGGGGCCAACGTCCTGACTTTC
TRBV18	NA	TRBJ1-5	NA	CASSPSLNQPQHF	TGTGCCAGCTCACCGAGTTTAAATCAGCCCCAGCATTTT
TRBV5-1	NA	TRBJ2-3	NA	CASSLGRDLKSSTDTQYF	TGCGCCAGCAGCTTGGGACGGGATCTAAAATCTAGCACAGATACGCAGTATTTT
TRBV6-5	NA	TRBJ2-7	once	CASSPSRGQSYEQYF	TGTGCCAGCAGTCCCTCTAGGGGACAATCCTACGAGCAGTACTTC
TRBV10-2	TRBD2	TRBJ2-1	NA	CASIGGEGTEYNEQFF	TGCGCCAGCATTGGGGGGGAGGGGACGGAGTACAATGAGCAGTTCTTC
TRBV9	TRBD1	TRBJ1-1	few	CASSPRQGQTEAFF	TGTGCCAGCAGCCCGAGACAGGGCCAGACTGAAGCTTTCTTT
TRBV19	NA	TRBJ2-1	NA	CASSPSYSSYNEQFF	TGTGCCAGTAGTCCCTCCTATAGCTCCTACAATGAGCAGTTCTTC
TRBV6-4	TRBD2	TRBJ2-1	NA	CASSVAGGPYEQFF	TGTGCCAGCAGTGTAGCGGGAGGGCCGTATGAGCAGTTCTTC
TRBV18	TRBD1	TRBJ1-5	once	CASSPPGQGVYQPQHF	TGTGCCAGCTCACCACCGGGGCAGGGGGTTTATCAGCCCCAGCATTTT
TRBV24-1	NA	TRBJ2-7	few	CATNGCSYEQYF	TGTGCCACCAACGGGTGCTCCTACGAGCAGTACTTC
TRBV11-2	NA	TRBJ1-2	NA	CASSQQGPGYTF	TGTGCCAGCAGCCAACAGGGACCCGGCTACACCTTC
TRBV7-8	TRBD2	TRBJ2-1	once	CASILAGGREQFF	TGTGCCAGCATACTAGCGGGAGGGCGTGAGCAGTTCTTC
TRBV30	TRBD1	TRBJ2-2	few	CAQDRPHVF	TGTGCCCAGGACAGGCCCCACGTTTTT
TRBV5-4	NA	TRBJ1-1	once	CASSLRMNTEAFF	TGTGCCAGCAGCCTGAGAATGAACACTGAAGCTTTCTTT
TRBV5-1	TRBD2	TRBJ2-2	NA	CASSFGTSGSGELFF	TGCGCCAGCAGCTTCGGGACTAGCGGGAGCGGGGAGCTGTTTTTT